The rows below give T cell receptor beta chains drawn from one sample of a study of T cell changes during pregnancy in multiple sclerosis. TCRdb's table, derived via immunoSEQ multiplex PCR, lists solely in-frame clones and lacks some. The data contain roughly 36,000 clones, roughly 88% of them singletons. Sample: peripheral blood, taken in the second trimester of pregnancy. These receptors were collected from a female donor in good health, enrolled as a control in a pregnancy study. The CDR3 runs from the conserved cysteine through the conserved F or W. The order of the fields is clone size, J gene, V gene, D gene, CDR3 protein, CDR3 DNA. D genes are given only for firm matches. Part of the rows lack a size; the others show once, few, many or a class for expanded clones.

abundance: NA
j_gene: TRBJ1-6
v_gene: TRBV19
d_gene: NA
CDR3aa: CASGATGLDSPLHF
CDR3nt: TGTGCCAGTGGGGCTACAGGGTTGGATTCACCCCTCCACTTT

abundance: NA
j_gene: TRBJ2-7
v_gene: TRBV6-5
d_gene: NA
CDR3aa: CASSDLAGYEQYF
CDR3nt: TGTGCCAGCAGTGACCTTGCGGGGTACGAGCAGTACTTC

abundance: NA
j_gene: TRBJ2-5
v_gene: TRBV11-2
d_gene: NA
CDR3aa: CASSLGTGQETQYF
CDR3nt: TGTGCCAGCAGCTTAGGAACAGGGCAAGAGACCCAGTACTTC

abundance: NA
j_gene: TRBJ2-3
v_gene: TRBV6-1
d_gene: TRBD2
CDR3aa: CASSEVISGGAYTSMDTQYF
CDR3nt: TGTGCCAGCAGTGAAGTAATTAGCGGGGGGGCTTATACCAGCATGGATACGCAGTATTTT

abundance: NA
j_gene: TRBJ2-7
v_gene: TRBV27
d_gene: NA
CDR3aa: CASSLQTGSYEQYF
CDR3nt: TGTGCCAGCAGTCTCCAGACAGGCTCCTACGAGCAGTACTTC

abundance: NA
j_gene: TRBJ1-1
v_gene: TRBV25-1
d_gene: NA
CDR3aa: CASMGETRNTEAFF
CDR3nt: TGTGCCAGCATGGGCGAGACGAGGAACACTGAAGCTTTCTTT

abundance: NA
j_gene: TRBJ1-3
v_gene: TRBV14
d_gene: NA
CDR3aa: CASSQAGGNTIYF
CDR3nt: TGTGCCAGCAGCCAAGCAGGGGGAAACACCATATATTTT

abundance: NA
j_gene: TRBJ1-5
v_gene: TRBV28
d_gene: NA
CDR3aa: CASSLNRGIGNQPQHF
CDR3nt: TGTGCCAGCAGTTTAAATCGAGGAATCGGCAATCAGCCCCAGCATTTT

abundance: NA
j_gene: TRBJ2-7
v_gene: TRBV6-5
d_gene: TRBD2
CDR3aa: CASSSNSGRALLEQYF
CDR3nt: TGTGCCAGCAGTTCAAATAGCGGGAGGGCCTTACTCGAGCAGTACTTC

abundance: NA
j_gene: TRBJ1-1
v_gene: TRBV5-1
d_gene: NA
CDR3aa: CASSLDSLTARAFF
CDR3nt: TGCGCCAGCAGCTTGGACAGCCTAACAGCCAGAGCTTTCTTT

abundance: few
j_gene: TRBJ1-1
v_gene: TRBV30
d_gene: TRBD1
CDR3aa: CAWGGQGEMFLF
CDR3nt: TGTGCCTGGGGGGGACAGGGGGAAATGTTTCTCTTT

abundance: NA
j_gene: TRBJ2-6
v_gene: TRBV2
d_gene: NA
CDR3aa: CASSEEYRAGANVLTF
CDR3nt: TGTGCCAGCAGTGAAGAGTACAGGGCTGGGGCCAACGTCCTGACTTTC

abundance: few
j_gene: TRBJ1-1
v_gene: TRBV6-6
d_gene: NA
CDR3aa: CASSDPGQASKAFF
CDR3nt: TGTGCCAGCAGTGACCCTGGCCAGGCTAGCAAAGCTTTCTTT

abundance: few
j_gene: TRBJ2-7
v_gene: TRBV2
d_gene: TRBD2
CDR3aa: CASKVGLAGGEQYF
CDR3nt: TGTGCCAGCAAGGTCGGGCTAGCGGGGGGCGAGCAGTACTTC

abundance: once
j_gene: TRBJ2-7
v_gene: TRBV10-1
d_gene: TRBD1
CDR3aa: CASPHNLPGQGLVYEQYF
CDR3nt: TGCGCCAGCCCACATAATCTCCCGGGACAGGGTTTAGTCTACGAGCAGTACTTC

abundance: NA
j_gene: TRBJ2-1
v_gene: TRBV2
d_gene: NA
CDR3aa: CASKDLYNEQFF
CDR3nt: TGTGCCAGCAAGGACTTATACAATGAGCAGTTCTTC

abundance: NA
j_gene: TRBJ1-3
v_gene: TRBV9
d_gene: TRBD1
CDR3aa: CASSAGQGRRGAVGNTIYF
CDR3nt: TGTGCCAGCAGCGCGGGACAGGGTCGTAGAGGCGCGGTGGGAAACACCATATATTTT

abundance: NA
j_gene: TRBJ2-7
v_gene: TRBV19
d_gene: TRBD1
CDR3aa: CASSIGQGAAYEQYF
CDR3nt: TGTGCCAGTAGTATTGGGCAGGGGGCGGCCTACGAGCAGTACTTC

abundance: NA
j_gene: TRBJ2-3
v_gene: TRBV2
d_gene: TRBD2
CDR3aa: CASRAPLASSTDTQYF
CDR3nt: TGTGCCAGCAGGGCCCCACTAGCGTCTAGCACAGATACGCAGTATTTT

abundance: NA
j_gene: TRBJ2-5
v_gene: TRBV27
d_gene: TRBD1
CDR3aa: CASRRPGQGGWETQYF
CDR3nt: TGTGCCAGCAGACGGCCGGGACAGGGTGGATGGGAGACCCAGTACTTC

abundance: once
j_gene: TRBJ2-1
v_gene: TRBV15
d_gene: TRBD1
CDR3aa: CATSRVGRGLRNEQFF
CDR3nt: TGTGCCACCAGCAGAGTTGGCAGGGGGCTGCGGAATGAGCAGTTCTTC

abundance: NA
j_gene: TRBJ2-3
v_gene: TRBV6-4
d_gene: TRBD2
CDR3aa: CASSDGAGDTDTQYF
CDR3nt: TGTGCCAGCAGTGATGGAGCGGGAGATACAGATACGCAGTATTTT

abundance: NA
j_gene: TRBJ2-5
v_gene: TRBV9
d_gene: NA
CDR3aa: CASSEEGGRETQYF
CDR3nt: TGTGCCAGCAGCGAGGAGGGGGGGAGGGAGACCCAGTACTTC

abundance: few
j_gene: TRBJ1-1
v_gene: TRBV30
d_gene: NA
CDR3aa: CAWSVQTDTEAFF
CDR3nt: TGTGCCTGGAGTGTACAGACAGACACTGAAGCTTTCTTT

abundance: NA
j_gene: TRBJ1-2
v_gene: TRBV6-6
d_gene: NA
CDR3aa: CASSMGLTWDYGYTF
CDR3nt: TGTGCCAGCAGTATGGGACTTACCTGGGACTATGGCTACACCTTC

abundance: NA
j_gene: TRBJ2-2
v_gene: TRBV15
d_gene: TRBD1
CDR3aa: CATSRGIQGVPGELFF
CDR3nt: TGTGCCACCAGCAGAGGAATACAGGGGGTACCCGGGGAGCTGTTTTTT

abundance: once
j_gene: TRBJ2-1
v_gene: TRBV5-1
d_gene: NA
CDR3aa: CASSFHSGTSYNEQFF
CDR3nt: TGCGCCAGCAGCTTCCATTCAGGGACTTCCTACAATGAGCAGTTCTTC

abundance: NA
j_gene: TRBJ2-2
v_gene: TRBV5-4
d_gene: TRBD1
CDR3aa: CASSFPGQGSGELFF
CDR3nt: TGTGCCAGCAGCTTTCCGGGACAGGGGTCCGGGGAGCTGTTTTTT